This TCR beta chain was documented in a study of cytomegalovirus exposure and HLA in healthy donors. Across the study: From about 200 million T cells, an earlier analysis saw roughly 110 million unique TCR beta sequences.

For this clone: The antigen remains undetermined.

Study outcomes and limitations: Presence/absence analysis assumed near-uniform sequencing depth across donors.

The V gene's germline CDR1 is MNHEY and CDR2 SVGAGI. There are 14 residues in the CDR3. V gave up 6 bases and J gave up 5 bases, with 11 bases separating them. PCR was performed using 60 Vbeta and 13 Jbeta primers. Clones were read by immunoSEQ multiplex PCR, and TCRdb kept only the in-frame ones, dropping some. The table has about 170,000 clones, 85% seen once; the top ten hold 1%. The sample consisted of PBMCs. The receptor's source is a boy aged 2 to 9 in good health and CMV-seronegative. The rearrangement joins TRBV6-5 to TRBJ1-6; no reliable D call. CDR3 sequence: CASRPAGNNSPLHF. The CDR3, as DNA: TGTGCCAGCAGGCCGGCGGGGAATAATTCACCCCTCCACTTT.